This record looks at one TCR beta chain sequence and its context. There were only Caucasian adults among the donors, and all lived in Nashville, Tennessee. Libraries were prepared by immunoSEQ multiplex PCR; TCRdb keeps only in-frame clonotypes and omits some of them. The profile shows roughly 510,000 clones, about 75% of them singletons. The sample belongs to a study of shared clonotypes between healthy human individuals. Study-level information: Donors, aged 18 to 49, were a couple of women and three men.

Germline V lookup: CDR1 MNHEY, CDR2 SVGAGI. V lost 2 bases, J lost 4 bases, and 8 bases stayed unmatched. The CDR3 spans 16 residues. The clonotype comes from a woman aged 40 to 50 in good health. Some clones in this sample may be carry-over from other donors' samples. Source material: PBMCs. V is TRBV6-5 and J is TRBJ2-3; TRBD2 matches at 8 bases. The CDR3 DNA is TGTGCCAGCAGTTACGCCCGGGAGGGAGGGCCAGATACGCAGTATTTT. Its translation is CASSYAREGGPDTQYF.